The rows below give T cell receptor beta chains drawn from one sample of a study of yellow fever vaccine responses in identical twins. TCRdb reanalysed the RT-PCR reads using MiXCR and keeps one entry per CDR3 protein. The top ten hold 1.5% to 2% of the sample, which has 4,000 to 6,000 distinct CDR3 sequences, 85% to 90% seen once. Sequencing used T cells from blood (PBMCs), unsorted or a sorted subset (not recorded which), obtained before or after yellow fever vaccination (not recorded which). Receptors were obtained from a young woman who received the yellow fever vaccine. CDR3s include the opening cysteine and the closing phenylalanine or tryptophan. D genes are given only for firm matches. Where a row states a size, it is once, few, many or the class of an expanded clone; other rows omit it.

D	size	V	J	CDR3	DNA
-	-	TRBV10-3	TRBJ1-2	CAISPGNYGYTF	TGTGCCATCAGCCCAGGAAACTATGGCTACACCTTC
-	once	TRBV25-1	TRBJ2-3	CASSAVGTTDTQYF	TGTGCCAGCAGTGCGGTTGGAACCACAGATACGCAGTATTTT
-	-	TRBV7-9	TRBJ2-5	CGVETQYF	TGTGGAGTAGAGACCCAGTACTTC
-	-	TRBV20-1	TRBJ2-1	CSASGQGVLPNEQFF	TGCAGTGCTAGTGGGCAGGGAGTCCTCCCAAATGAGCAGTTCTTC
-	-	TRBV5-1	TRBJ1-1	CASSLKWGTEAFF	TGCGCCAGCAGCCTCAAATGGGGCACTGAAGCTTTCTTT
-	once	TRBV5-6	TRBJ2-5	CASSWRQQETQYF	TGTGCCAGCAGCTGGAGACAGCAAGAGACCCAGTACTTC
-	-	TRBV11-3	TRBJ1-1	CASSLDGYTRNTEAFF	TGTGCCAGCAGCTTAGATGGTTATACCCGGAACACTGAAGCTTTCTTT
-	-	TRBV6-5	TRBJ2-1	CASSYRAGSSYNEQFF	TGTGCCAGCAGTTACCGGGCAGGGAGCTCCTACAATGAGCAGTTCTTC
TRBD2	-	TRBV20-1	TRBJ2-3	CSATPYRAGGPTDTQYF	TGCAGTGCTACGCCCTATAGAGCGGGAGGGCCCACAGATACGCAGTATTTT
TRBD1	few	TRBV5-5	TRBJ2-2	CASSSGQTTGELFF	TGTGCCAGCAGCTCGGGACAGACTACCGGGGAGCTGTTTTTT
-	-	TRBV11-3	TRBJ1-1	CASSLTSNTEAFF	TGTGCCAGCAGCTTAACTTCGAACACTGAAGCTTTCTTT
TRBD1	-	TRBV7-3	TRBJ1-1	CASSLGTGALNTEAFF	TGTGCCAGCAGCCTGGGGACAGGAGCACTGAACACTGAAGCTTTCTTT
-	-	TRBV21-1	TRBJ2-1	CASSKRSENSYNEQFF	TGTGCCAGCAGCAAACGGTCAGAGAACTCCTACAATGAGCAGTTCTTC
TRBD1	once	TRBV6-5	TRBJ2-7	CASSYQGRGLEEQYF	TGTGCCAGCAGTTATCAGGGCAGGGGGCTCGAGGAGCAGTACTTC
-	-	TRBV12-3/TRBV12-4	TRBJ2-7	CASKMDSFSYEQYF	TGTGCCAGCAAAATGGACAGTTTCTCCTACGAGCAGTACTTC
TRBD2	-	TRBV27	TRBJ2-7	CASSGGLAGEQYF	TGTGCCAGCAGTGGGGGACTAGCGGGTGAGCAGTACTTC
TRBD1	few	TRBV6-1	TRBJ2-3	CASSEGTGGADTQYF	TGTGCCAGCAGTGAGGGGACAGGGGGCGCAGATACGCAGTATTTT
TRBD2	once	TRBV6-2/TRBV6-3	TRBJ2-3	CASSYGRAARADTQYF	TGTGCCAGCAGTTACGGGAGGGCTGCGAGGGCAGATACGCAGTATTTT
-	-	TRBV2	TRBJ2-7	CASRGDREVDEQYF	TGTGCCAGCAGGGGAGACAGGGAGGTTGACGAGCAGTACTTC
TRBD1	-	TRBV5-1	TRBJ1-2	CASSTSGTVYGYTF	TGCGCCAGCAGCACTTCCGGGACAGTCTATGGCTACACCTTC
-	-	TRBV4-1	TRBJ1-1	CASAGPLKNTEAFF	TGCGCCAGCGCGGGCCCCCTAAAAAACACTGAAGCTTTCTTT
-	-	TRBV4-3	TRBJ2-7	CASSQDRQATYEQYF	TGCGCCAGCAGCCAAGATAGACAGGCGACCTACGAGCAGTACTTC
TRBD2	-	TRBV3-1	TRBJ2-1	CASSHRGTSGSGDTNEQFF	TGTGCCAGCAGCCACCGTGGGACTAGCGGGAGTGGAGACACAAATGAGCAGTTCTTC
-	-	TRBV18	TRBJ2-2	CASSPTDTGELFF	TGTGCCAGCTCACCCACTGATACCGGGGAGCTGTTTTTT
-	once	TRBV5-6	TRBJ2-7	CASSPNSYEQYF	TGTGCCAGCAGCCCGAACTCCTACGAGCAGTACTTC
TRBD2	few	TRBV2	TRBJ2-1	CASSDRSSGAEQFF	TGTGCCAGCAGTGATCGGAGTAGCGGGGCCGAGCAGTTCTTC